This T cell receptor (beta chain) is drawn from a study of T cell responses to AZD1222 COVID-19 vaccine. Whole-study findings and limits: Baseline seropositives among AZD1222 recipients totaled only five or six.

Looked up from germline, CDR1 is MNHEY and CDR2 is SVGEGT. V gave up 2 bases and J gave up 2 bases, with 7 bases separating them. There are 13 residues in the CDR3. About this clone: What it binds is unknown.

The table came from immunoSEQ multiplex PCR; TCRdb's copy has only in-frame clones and leaves some out. There are roughly 120,000 clones in the sample; over 75% occur only once, and over 2.5% lies in the top ten. Here the sequenced sample was peripheral blood, taken on day 0 of AZD1222 vaccination. The V gene is TRBV6-2 or TRBV6-3, the J gene TRBJ2-7; D not resolved. This clonotype originated in an adult in good health. CDR3 amino acids: CASSYPLPYEQYF. The CDR3 nucleotides read TGTGCCAGCAGTTACCCACTACCCTACGAGCAGTACTTC.